This record covers a single T cell receptor (beta chain). Antigen unknown. Trimming stripped 5 bases from V and 2 bases from J, with 12 bases between. From germline, CDR1 is SEHNR and CDR2 FQNEAQ (reference sequence). The CDR3 consists of 14 residues. Each CDR3 protein is one row after TCRdb ran MiXCR on the reads. Of hundreds of thousands of distinct CDR3 sequences in the sample, more than 25% were seen once. This specimen comes from a study of T cell repertoires in cytomegalovirus infection. Overall study context: Newly reported HLA-C-restricted and thoroughly characterized HLA-B-restricted CMV epitopes were employed. Both CMV infection and a matching HLA type were indicated by public TCR beta signatures.

Study-level results: Dominating the ex vivo response were TCR beta clonotypes that were CMV-specific and HLA-C-restricted. Identification of carriers of CMV plus the relevant HLA was performed using cumulative public TCR beta family frequency.

The sample was cultured CD8+ T cells from PBMCs, taken from culture after CMV antigen stimulation. The chain employs TRBV7-9 and TRBJ1-2; D is unresolved. The receptor's source is a human donor in good health (CMV status not recorded). Some clones in this sample may be carry-over from other donors' samples. CDR3: CASSPKGTNYGYTF. CDR3 coding DNA: TGTGCCAGCAGCCCCAAGGGAACCAACTATGGCTACACCTTC.